This TCR beta chain was documented in a study of blood T cells in healthy people across ages (dated by TCRdb to about 2015). About the full investigation: In model experiments, roughly one uniquely barcoded TCR beta cDNA molecule per two T cells was captured by template switching. To avoid experimental bias, donors of different ages were randomly spread across the sequencing lanes. For two donors (one aged 18 to 29 and one aged 80 or older), the study analyzed two additional independent replicas of 1 million unique cDNA reads from the same blood draw. Using deep sequencing normalized with unique cDNA molecular identifiers, the study measured how TCR beta repertoire diversity changes with age. The donors were divided into four age groups: young (average around 15 years), middle-aged (about 40), aged (approximately 64) and long-lived (82).

The protocol used for the library was 5' RACE. The sequencer was an Illumina HiSeq 2500. The second PCR ran for about 7 to 11 cycles and used a J-beta primer mix along with a sample-barcoded 5' primer. A unique molecular identifier was introduced onto each TCR beta cDNA molecule by a template-switch 5' adaptor carrying 12 random nucleotides. Each sample yielded at least 3 million CDR3-containing paired-end reads. First-strand cDNA was synthesized from all RNA with the Mint cDNA synthesis kit, primed by a TRBC-specific oligonucleotide. After uracil-DNA glycosylase treatment, a first 18-cycle PCR used universal primers M1SS and BC2_uni_R on all cDNA. The authors processed their data as follows. Each sample was normalized by randomly selecting 1 million high-quality reads, each carrying a distinct molecular identifier. Instead of being binned into consensus sequences, reads with shared molecular identifiers were discarded. MiTCR, run with a Q25 quality threshold and the strictest error-elimination algorithm, handled CDR3 identification, clonotype clustering and error correction. A nonparametric unseen species model using Euler transformation provided a lower-bound estimate of total TCR beta diversity. TCRdb handled the public reads itself, with Q25 trimming in fastp and clone calling in MiXCR, and kept productive beta chains. Records with the same CDR3 protein are collapsed into one entry carrying the most frequent genes and DNA. The V and J calls were not made by the authors but by TCRdb's processing. This sample is represented by around 1,600,000 distinct CDR3 sequences; 42% of them were singletons. The ten largest clones capture about 4% of the sample.

Reading from cysteine to phenylalanine, the CDR3 counts 17 amino acids. The DNA shown is the 51-base CDR3, in frame from base 1. V and J lose 0 bases and 6 bases, and a span of 18 bases separates them. Taken from the germline V gene (reference sequence), the CDR1 and CDR2 loops are LGHDT and YNNKEL. Donors were a few dozen systemically healthy Caucasian individuals from Russia aged 6 to 90 years. Each donor gave around 9 milliliters of peripheral blood, collected into EDTA-treated Vacutainer tubes. Ficoll-Paque density-gradient centrifugation was used to isolate PBMCs, with at least 6.5 million obtained per sample. Trizol reagent was used to extract total RNA from PBMCs, with at least 6 micrograms per sample. For every donor, an aliquot of PBMCs went through flow cytometry to measure the percentages of naive CD45RAhigh/CD27high T cells. The paper's findings and limits, for the study overall: Compared with the aged group, the long-lived group had more naive CD4+ T cells, fewer expanded clones and increased TCR diversity, a pattern suggesting age selection. Bulk unsorted PBMC profiling prevented conclusive comparison of naive and antigen-experienced compartments. Because the CMV infection status of the donors was unknown, age-related changes in expanded clonotypes may potentially have been confounded. As age increased, observed TCR beta diversity per million T cells dropped in a roughly linear way, and a significant reduction was already evident by age 40. Estimates of total diversity based on one million sequenced T cells were considered lower bounds and underestimates. There was a strong correlation between observed TCR beta diversity and the percentage of naive T cells measured by flow cytometry.

About this clonotype: Its recognized antigen is unknown. Base qualities were left out, and no much larger clone turns up one base away.

The source of this sequence is a woman aged 18-29 years in good health. Sequencing was done on a sample of blood. The chain is encoded by TRBV3-1 joined to TRBJ2-1; the D gene is perhaps TRBD2, from 7 matching bases. CDR3 sequence: CASSQESGTFTPNEQFF. The sequenced DNA is TGTGCCAGCAGCCAAGAGAGCGGGACATTTACCCCCAATGAGCAGTTCTTC.